These 32 T cell receptor beta chains came from one sample sequenced in a study of T-cell memory formation after mild COVID-19. TCRdb analysed the 5' RACE reads with MiXCR anew, one entry per CDR3 protein. The sample holds about 290,000 distinct CDR3 sequences, 15% to 20% seen once. Input material: PBMCs or a T cell subset sorted from them (not recorded which). The source of these receptors is a man younger than 35 who had mild COVID-19 (a few samples of this study predate the infection). Cell type and time point are not known.

This clonotype was detected only a few times. The chain combines TRBV6-1 with TRBJ1-4, with D unclear. Germline CDR1 MNHNS, CDR2 SASEGT. V was clipped by 0 bases and J by 8 bases, with 13 bases between them. The CDR3 contains 15 residues. The DNA for the CDR3 is TGTGCCAGCAGTGAAGCGCAGGCCCGTGAGGAAAAACTGTTTTTT. Its translation: CASSEAQAREEKLFF.

The V gene is TRBV7-8, the J gene TRBJ2-5; TRBD1 agrees at 7 bases. Trimming cost V 4 bases and J 3 bases; bases outside gene matches: 14. CDR3 length: 17 amino acids. The germline V gene encodes CDR1 SGHVS and CDR2 FQNEAQ. The CDR3 bases are TGTGCCAGCAGCTCCATACCCGACAGGGACGGAAAAGAGACCCAGTACTTC. Translation: CASSSIPDRDGKETQYF.

The chain uses TRBV20-1 and TRBJ1-6; unclear D gene. Germline lookup yields CDR1 DFQATT and CDR2 SNEGSKA (reference sequence). Trimming stripped 6 bases from V and 6 bases from J, with 9 bases between. The CDR3 is 12 amino acids. CDR3 coding DNA: TGCAGTGCATCAACAGCTAATTCACCCCTCCACTTT. It is translated as CSASTANSPLHF.

The chain carries TRBV24-1 and TRBJ2-7; 15 bases fit TRBD2. V trimming: 3 bases; J trimming: 4 bases; junction bases outside the gene matches: 6. Germline CDR1 is KGHDR and CDR2 is SFDVKD. This CDR3 region has 17 residues. The CDR3 reads CATSDGTSGGQRYEQYF. DNA of the CDR3: TGTGCCACCAGTGATGGGACTAGCGGGGGGCAGAGGTACGAGCAGTACTTC.

This clonotype was picked up many times. The chain links TRBV5-1 to TRBJ2-1; no clear D. V lost 4 bases, J lost 3 bases, and 8 bases lay in between. Germline V gene data show CDR1 as SGHRS and CDR2 as YFSETQ. This CDR3 has 13 amino acids. The CDR3 nucleotides are TGCGCCAGCAGCCCAGATGACTACAATGAGCAGTTCTTC. As protein: CASSPDDYNEQFF.

The chain employs TRBV5-1 and TRBJ2-3, with D possibly being TRBD1 (6 bases). The germline V gene has CDR1 SGHRS and CDR2 YFSETQ. The CDR3 contains 15 residues. The germline V and J ends were trimmed by 3 bases and 4 bases, with 15 bases remaining between them. CDR3 region: CASSYRTERSDTQYF. The CDR3 DNA reads TGCGCCAGCAGCTACCGGACAGAGAGGTCAGATACGCAGTATTTT.

The chain has TRBV7-9 and TRBJ2-3, with TRBD1 matching over 7 bases. Germline V gene data show CDR1 as SEHNR and CDR2 as FQNEAQ (reference sequence). V shed 2 bases and J 6 bases; nucleotides not matched to a gene: 8. This CDR3 is built from 15 residues. Written as DNA, the CDR3 is TGTGCCAGCAGCTTAATTCTGACAGGGCGGGATACGCAGTATTTT. It encodes CASSLILTGRDTQYF.

This chain connects TRBV7-8 to TRBJ1-1, with D possibly being TRBD1 (5 bases). The CDR3 is 16 amino acids. The germline gives CDR1 SGHVS, CDR2 FQNEAQ. The V end lost 1 base, the J end lost 4 bases, and 16 bases lay between the germline ends. This CDR3 is CASSLVPGLILTEAFF. CDR3 sequence (DNA): TGTGCCAGCAGCTTAGTTCCAGGGCTTATCCTCACTGAAGCTTTCTTT.

The V gene is TRBV6-2 or TRBV6-3, the J gene TRBJ1-2; 9 bases line up with TRBD1. This CDR3 contains 15 residues. V shed 6 bases, J shed 9 bases, and the junction held 14 bases outside the gene matches. Germline V CDR1 and CDR2: MNHEY, SVGEGT. Written as DNA, the CDR3 is TGTGCCAGCAGACCCGGACAGGGGTCGGCCGGTCGCTACACCTTC. Its translation: CASRPGQGSAGRYTF.

The chain carries TRBV20-1 and TRBJ2-3; D could derive from TRBD1 or TRBD2 (6 bases each). The V gene's germline CDR1 is DFQATT and CDR2 SNEGSKA (reference sequence). The CDR3 runs 14 residues. Trimming shortened V by 3 bases and J by 2 bases, and 12 bases separated the two germline ends. This chain's CDR3 is CSARSGGPTDTQYF. DNA for the CDR3: TGCAGTGCTAGGTCTGGGGGGCCCACAGATACGCAGTATTTT.

The V gene is TRBV20-1, the J gene TRBJ2-3, with 8 nucleotides matching TRBD1. The CDR3 is 14 residues long. The V and J ends lost 4 bases and 5 bases, in that order; junction bases with no gene match: 8. Looked up from germline, CDR1 is DFQATT and CDR2 is SNEGSKA (reference sequence). In nucleotides, the CDR3 is TGCAGTGCTACCGACAGGGGATCGAGAGATACGCAGTATTTT. Its translation: CSATDRGSRDTQYF.

The chain carries TRBV4-3 and TRBJ2-5; D is unresolved. V lost 0 bases and J 4 bases, leaving 12 bases between the germline ends. Germline lookup yields CDR1 LGHNA and CDR2 YSLEER. The CDR3 spans 15 residues. CDR3 DNA sequence: TGCGCCAGCAGCCAAGAGGCCTACCGACGAGAGACCCAGTACTTC. Protein: CASSQEAYRRETQYF.

The table lists this clonotype with a few counts. This sequence joins TRBV4-3 and TRBJ1-1; 9 bases line up with TRBD1. CDR1 and CDR2 from the germline V gene are LGHNA and YSLEER. J gave up 6 bases and V 4 bases, and 6 bases lay outside the gene matches. The CDR3 has 14 residues. In DNA form, the CDR3 reads TGCGCCAGCAGCCGCCGCGGACAGGGGCCTGAAGCTTTCTTT. Its protein product is CASSRRGQGPEAFF.

Many counts were recorded for this clonotype. The J gene is TRBJ2-7, the V gene TRBV2; possible D gene TRBD1, 6 bases. The CDR3 sequence is 13 residues long. Germline V gene data show CDR1 as SNHLY and CDR2 as FYNNEI. The germline V and J ends were trimmed by 8 bases and 0 bases, with 11 bases remaining between them. CDR3 DNA sequence: TGTGCCAGCGCAGACAGGCGCTCCTACGAGCAGTACGTC. Its protein product is CASADRRSYEQYV.

The V call is TRBV28, the J call TRBJ2-7; TRBD2 matches at 9 bases. Germline CDR1 reads MDHEN; CDR2 reads SYDVKM. The CDR3 length is 14 residues. The trim removed 8 bases at V and 0 bases at J, leaving 5 bases unmatched. CDR3 in amino acids: CASSSGGSSYEQYV. The CDR3, as DNA: TGTGCCAGCTCGAGCGGGGGGAGCTCCTACGAGCAGTACGTC.

This chain connects TRBV27 to TRBJ2-2, with D unresolved. The V end lost 3 bases, the J end lost 7 bases, and 12 bases lay between the germline ends. Germline V lookup: CDR1 MNHEY, CDR2 SMNVEV (reference sequence). The CDR3 spans 14 residues. This chain's CDR3 is CASSFSGRFGELFF. CDR3 nucleotides: TGTGCCAGCAGTTTTTCTGGCCGGTTCGGGGAGCTGTTTTTT.

V usage is TRBV6-5 and J usage is TRBJ2-3; 9 bases agree with TRBD2. Germline assignment: CDR1 MNHEY and CDR2 SVGAGI. This CDR3 is built from 17 residues. The J segment lost 3 bases and the V segment lost 4 bases, leaving 11 bases of the junction unmatched. The CDR3 DNA follows: TGTGCCAGCAGTTCCCGCAAAGGCGGGGGGGCAACAGATACGCAGTATTTT. Translating it yields CASSSRKGGGATDTQYF.

This clonotype was seen only a few times. The V and J genes are TRBV5-1 and TRBJ2-5; 13 bases fit TRBD2. In germline, CDR1 is SGHRS, CDR2 YFSETQ. The CDR3 covers 15 residues. Germline trimming cut 6 bases from V and 3 bases from J; bases unmatched to any gene: 5. The CDR3 loop is CASKGLAGSKETQYF. The DNA for the CDR3 is TGCGCCAGCAAGGGACTAGCGGGGTCCAAAGAGACCCAGTACTTC.

This clonotype was seen a few times. The J gene is TRBJ2-3, the V gene TRBV10-3; D might be TRBD1 (5 bases). This CDR3 has 15 amino acids. Germline values: CDR1 ENHRY, CDR2 SYGVKD. The V gene lost 10 bases and the J gene lost 4 bases, with 21 bases spanning the gap. The CDR3 loop is CATKSTPQGADTQYF. CDR3 sequence (DNA): TGTGCCACAAAATCAACCCCGCAGGGTGCAGATACGCAGTATTTT.

CDR3 coding DNA: TGCGCCAGCAGCTTGGTATCGAGTATGAACACTGAAGCTTTCTTT. The encoded protein is CASSLVSSMNTEAFF. The rearrangement links TRBV5-1 to TRBJ1-1; D call uncertain. Germline CDR1 SGHRS, CDR2 YFSETQ. The V gene lost 0 bases and the J gene lost 0 bases, with 9 bases spanning the gap. This CDR3 region has 15 residues.

V and J are TRBV4-3 and TRBJ1-5; possibly TRBD1 for D (6 bases). The V and J ends lost 0 bases and 4 bases respectively, with 16 bases between them. CDR1 LGHNA and CDR2 YSLEER come from the germline V gene. This CDR3 comprises 17 residues. The CDR3 sequence: CASSQEAMGGLNQPQHF. The CDR3 bases are TGCGCCAGCAGCCAAGAAGCAATGGGGGGGCTGAATCAGCCCCAGCATTTT.

The chain's CDR3 is CASQDSNQPQHF. The CDR3 DNA follows: TGTGCCAGCCAGGACAGCAATCAGCCCCAGCATTTT. This chain links TRBV2 with TRBJ1-5, with D hard to call. The V end was cut by 8 bases, the J end by 1 base, with 6 bases between. This CDR3 region has 12 residues. CDR1 and CDR2 from the germline V gene are SNHLY and FYNNEI.

The chain has TRBV2 and TRBJ2-1; 7 bases agree with TRBD2. Germline CDR1 SNHLY, CDR2 FYNNEI. V was pared by 5 bases and J by 5 bases, with 9 bases of the junction left unmatched. The CDR3 spans 15 residues. CDR3 sequence (DNA): TGTGCCAGCAGTAAATGGCGGGGGACTAACAATGAGCAGTTCTTC. As protein: CASSKWRGTNNEQFF.

The V gene is TRBV7-2, the J gene TRBJ2-2, with TRBD1 matching 9 bases. With V trimmed by 4 bases and J by 7 bases, 10 bases remained unmatched. The germline V gene encodes CDR1 SGHTA and CDR2 FQGNSA. The CDR3 covers 16 residues. The CDR3 reads CASSSATGGVVGELFF. The CDR3 DNA follows: TGTGCCAGCAGCTCAGCGACAGGGGGTGTTGTCGGGGAGCTGTTTTTT.

The chain couples TRBV5-1 to TRBJ1-5, with D possibly being TRBD1 (6 bases). In germline, CDR1 is SGHRS, CDR2 YFSETQ. This CDR3 has 14 amino acids. V lost 4 bases and J 3 bases, leaving 11 bases between the germline ends. The CDR3 DNA is TGCGCCAGCAGCACGACAGGTAACAATCAGCCCCAGCATTTT. The encoded protein is CASSTTGNNQPQHF.

V usage is TRBV15 and J usage is TRBJ1-2; TRBD1 is a possible D gene (6 bases). CDR3 length: 15 residues. V lost 4 bases and J lost 8, with 20 bases in between. Germline V gene lookup returns CDR1 LNHNV and CDR2 YYDKDF (reference sequence). The CDR3 region has the DNA TGTGCCACCAGCATTGGAGGCAGGGGAGACACCGGCTACACCTTC. Residues: CATSIGGRGDTGYTF. Variable domain in full (rest from reference TRBV15 and TRBJ1-2): DAMVIQNPRYQVTQFGKPVTLSCSQTLNHNVMYWYQQKSSQAPKLLFHYYDKDFNNEADTPDNFQSRRPNTSFCFLDIRSPGLGDTAMYLCATSIGGRGDTGYTFGSGTRLTVV.

This chain joins TRBV6-6 and TRBJ1-5; D perhaps matches TRBD1 (5 bases). V shed 1 base and J shed 4 bases, with 14 bases lying between them. This CDR3 spans 16 amino acids. Germline CDR1 is MNHNY and CDR2 is SVGAGI (reference sequence). CDR3 DNA sequence: TGTGCCAGCAGTTACTACCCCCAGGGTGGAAATCAGCCCCAGCATTTT. This encodes CASSYYPQGGNQPQHF.

This clonotype came up many times. This chain uses TRBV12-3 or TRBV12-4 with TRBJ2-7; D not certain. Trimming shortened V by 3 bases and J by 1 base, and 7 bases separated the two germline ends. This CDR3 is built from 13 residues. The CDR3 here is CASSFAASYEQYF. In DNA form, the CDR3 reads TGTGCCAGCAGTTTCGCAGCGTCCTACGAGCAGTACTTC.

The chain carries TRBV5-1 and TRBJ2-2; 9 nucleotides align to TRBD1. The trim removed 4 bases at V and 5 bases at J, leaving 3 bases unmatched. Germline V gene sequence: CDR1 SGHRS, CDR2 YFSETQ. This CDR3 has 14 residues. CDR3 nucleotides: TGCGCCAGCAGCGAGGACAGGGGAACCGGGGAGCTGTTTTTT. Its translation is CASSEDRGTGELFF.

This clonotype has just a few counts. J is TRBJ1-1 and V is TRBV12-3 or TRBV12-4, with D possibly being TRBD1 (5 bases). Trimming removed 7 bases at V and 0 bases at J, with 9 bases between. This CDR3 region has 13 residues. The DNA for the CDR3 is TGTGCCAGCACCCCGGGGCTGAACACTGAAGCTTTCTTT. Translation gives CASTPGLNTEAFF.

This chain links TRBV7-2 with TRBJ1-2; the D is unclear. The germline CDR1 and CDR2 sequences are SGHTA and FQGNSA. The CDR3 loop spans 15 amino acids. Between the trimmed V and J ends, which lost 5 bases and 0 bases, there was a span of 13 bases. CDR3 sequence: CASSVRPSTNYGYTF. Written as DNA, the CDR3 is TGTGCCAGCAGCGTGAGGCCCAGCACTAACTATGGCTACACCTTC.

Ten or more counts support this clonotype. This chain uses TRBV20-1 with TRBJ1-5, with TRBD1 identical over 12 bases. This CDR3 region has 13 residues. CDR1 and CDR2 (germline): DFQATT, SNEGSKA (reference sequence). J gave up 5 bases and V 5 bases, and 1 base lay outside the gene matches. The chain's CDR3 is CSAGTGGHQPQHF. CDR3 nucleotides: TGCAGTGCTGGGACAGGGGGCCATCAGCCCCAGCATTTT.